The next 23 T cell receptor beta chains were all read from a single sample in a study of blood T cell repertoires in COVID-19. Clones were read by immunoSEQ multiplex PCR, and TCRdb kept only the in-frame ones, dropping some. The table has under 200,000 clones, almost 85% seen once. Source material: peripheral blood. These receptors all stem from a man younger than 35 with active or convalescent COVID-19.

The V and J genes are TRBV6-6 and TRBJ2-4; tentative D call: TRBD2 (7 bases). V was shortened by 2 bases and J by 16 bases, with 21 bases between the two germline ends. The CDR3 covers 14 residues. Germline values: CDR1 MNHNY, CDR2 SVGAGI (reference sequence). CDR3 loop: CASSYAAGALLSYF. The CDR3 DNA reads TGTGCCAGCAGTTACGCGGCGGGGGCCCTTCTCTCATACTTC.

This clone was observed a handful of times. The genes are TRBV28 and TRBJ1-2, with TRBD1 identical over 8 bases. Germline CDR1 MDHEN, CDR2 SYDVKM. The CDR3 contains 15 residues. V shed 4 bases, J shed 6 bases, and the junction held 10 bases outside the gene matches. Here the CDR3 reads CASSSWTGSLDGYTF. In nucleotides, the CDR3 is TGTGCCAGCAGTTCCTGGACAGGGAGTCTCGATGGCTACACCTTC.

V is TRBV11-3 and J is TRBJ2-1; D unclear. From germline, CDR1 is SGHNT and CDR2 YENEEA. The CDR3 is 14 amino acids. Trimming removed 2 bases from V and 4 bases from J, with 9 bases in between. CDR3 sequence: CASSLSSQYNEQFF. The CDR3 nucleotides are TGTGCCAGCAGCTTAAGTTCACAGTACAATGAGCAGTTCTTC.

This clone was observed a handful of times. This chain joins TRBV5-6 and TRBJ1-4; D is perhaps TRBD1 (6 bases). The CDR3 has 14 amino acids. The V end lost 4 bases, the J end lost 8 bases, and 15 bases lay between the germline ends. Germline-derived CDR1 and CDR2 are SGHDT and YYEEEE. The CDR3 spells CASSVTGSAEKLFF. DNA of the CDR3: TGTGCCAGCAGCGTTACAGGGTCCGCGGAAAAACTGTTTTTT.

This chain links TRBV7-9 with TRBJ2-5; a weak D match, TRBD2 (5 bases). V was trimmed by 5 bases and J by 2 bases, leaving 15 bases between them. CDR1 SEHNR and CDR2 FQNEAQ come from the germline V gene (reference sequence). CDR3 length equals 15 residues. This CDR3 is CASSQADRRQETQYF. The CDR3 DNA follows: TGTGCCAGCAGCCAAGCGGACCGAAGACAAGAGACCCAGTACTTC. Supplemented by reference TRBV7-9 and TRBJ2-5, the full variable domain reads DTGVSQNPRHKITKRGQNVTFRCDPISEHNRLYWYRQTLGQGPEFLTYFQNEAQLEKSRLLSDRFSAERPKGSFSTLEIQRTEQGDSAMYLCASSQADRRQETQYFGPGTRLLVL.

V usage is TRBV14 and J usage is TRBJ2-7, with D unclear. This CDR3 region has 11 residues. V shed 3 bases and J shed 9 bases, with 9 bases lying between them. Germline lookup yields CDR1 SGHDN and CDR2 FVKESK. The CDR3 nucleotides read TGTGCCAGCAGCCACCCGGTTGGGCAGTACTTC. Residues: CASSHPVGQYF.

The rearrangement links TRBV30 to TRBJ1-2; TRBD1 is a possible D gene (5 bases). The length of the CDR3 is 14 residues. Germline V gives CDR1 GTSNPN, CDR2 SVGIG (reference sequence). V lost 7 bases, J lost 0 bases, and 15 bases lay in between. The CDR3 bases are TGTGCCTTACAACAGGAACACACTAACTATGGCTACACCTTC. It specifies CALQQEHTNYGYTF. Full variable domain (outside the CDR3, taken from reference TRBV30 and TRBJ1-2): SQTIHQWPATLVQPVGSPLSLECTVEGTSNPNLYWYRQAAGRGLQLLFYSVGIGQISSEVPQNLSASRPQDRQFILSSKKLLLSDSGFYLCALQQEHTNYGYTFGSGTRLTVV.

The chain links TRBV5-4 to TRBJ2-1, with 10 bases fitting TRBD2. Germline V lookup: CDR1 SGHNT, CDR2 YYREEE (reference sequence). Trimming cost V 0 bases and J 9 bases; bases outside gene matches: 9. The CDR3 runs 16 residues. The CDR3 DNA sequence: TGTGCCAGCAGCTTGGAAAGCGGGAGGGCCTTCGGTGAGCAGTTCTTC. Residues: CASSLESGRAFGEQFF.

The V call is TRBV6-4, the J call TRBJ2-1; 14 bases fit TRBD2. J lost 9 bases, V lost 5 bases, and 9 bases had no gene match. This CDR3 spans 16 amino acids. The germline V gene encodes CDR1 MRHNA and CDR2 SNTAGT. This CDR3 is CASSSVPGLAGAEQFF. The CDR3 DNA is TGTGCCAGCAGTTCCGTCCCGGGACTAGCGGGAGCTGAGCAGTTCTTC.

V gene TRBV4-2 combines with J gene TRBJ1-3; D remains unclear. This CDR3 has 13 amino acids. V lost 4 bases and J lost 4, with 8 bases in between. The V gene's germline CDR1 is LGHNA and CDR2 YNFKEQ. This chain's CDR3 is CASSRELGNTIYF. The CDR3 DNA reads TGTGCCAGCAGCCGCGAATTAGGAAACACCATATATTTT.

The chain recombines TRBV11-2 with TRBJ1-2; D gene ambiguous. V was shortened by 7 bases and J by 4 bases, with 16 bases between the two germline ends. The CDR3 has 14 residues. Germline V gene data show CDR1 as SGHAT and CDR2 as FQNNGV. The CDR3 loop reads CASTDILPGYGYTF. CDR3 in DNA: TGTGCCAGCACCGATATTTTACCGGGCTATGGCTACACCTTC.

The chain has TRBV5-6 and TRBJ2-2; no reliable D call. The ends were cut back, 4 bases at V and 8 bases at J, with 15 bases in the middle. The length of the CDR3 is 14 residues. Germline CDR1 SGHDT, CDR2 YYEEEE. The CDR3 sequence: CASSPGGLPGELFF. As DNA, the CDR3 is TGTGCCAGCAGCCCGGGTGGGTTGCCGGGGGAGCTGTTTTTT.

V is TRBV6-5 and J is TRBJ2-7; TRBD2 agrees at 14 bases. This CDR3 comprises 14 residues. Losses at the gene ends were 4 bases for V and 6 bases for J; bases not matched to a gene: 2. The V gene's germline CDR1 is MNHEY and CDR2 SVGAGI. CDR3 sequence (DNA): TGTGCCAGCAGTTCCGGACTAGCGGGGGGCGAGCAGTACTTC. It yields the protein CASSSGLAGGEQYF.

The chain recombines TRBV2 with TRBJ1-2; D is perhaps TRBD1 (5 bases). CDR1 and CDR2 from the germline V gene are SNHLY and FYNNEI. V was trimmed by 3 bases and J by 2 bases, leaving 10 bases between them. The CDR3 is 14 residues long. CDR3 region: CASSDQGTNYGYTF. Here the CDR3 DNA reads TGTGCCAGCAGTGATCAGGGAACAAACTATGGCTACACCTTC. The whole variable domain, remainder taken from reference TRBV2 and TRBJ1-2, is EPEVTQTPSHQVTQMGQEVILRCVPISNHLYFYWYRQILGQKVEFLVSFYNNEISEKSEIFDDQFSVERPDGSNFTLKIRSTKLEDSAMYFCASSDQGTNYGYTFGSGTRLTVV.

CDR3: CASRPGLGNQPQHF. For the CDR3, the DNA is TGTGCCAGCAGGCCAGGGTTGGGCAATCAGCCCCAGCATTTT. The rearrangement links TRBV6-5 to TRBJ1-5, with D tentatively TRBD1 (5 bases). CDR3 size: 14 residues. Germline V gives CDR1 MNHEY, CDR2 SVGAGI. V was cut by 6 bases and J by 2 bases, with 11 bases left in between.

The genes are TRBV11-2 and TRBJ2-6; perhaps TRBD1 as D (5 bases). The CDR3 has 16 residues. Germline V lookup: CDR1 SGHAT, CDR2 FQNNGV. Between the trimmed V and J ends, which lost 5 bases and 1 base, there was a span of 12 bases. CDR3 in amino acids: CASSQTVGSGANVLTF. CDR3 sequence (DNA): TGTGCCAGCAGCCAGACAGTGGGGTCTGGGGCCAACGTCCTGACTTTC.

This chain uses TRBV7-2 with TRBJ1-2; tentatively, D is TRBD1 (6 bases). The V end was cut by 5 bases, the J end by 0 bases, with 13 bases between. The CDR3 sequence is 15 residues long. In germline, CDR1 is SGHTA, CDR2 FQGNSA. The CDR3 sequence: CASSLDRLANYGYTF. The CDR3 bases are TGTGCCAGCAGCCTCGACAGGTTAGCTAACTATGGCTACACCTTC.

This chain links TRBV18 with TRBJ2-1; 8 bases match TRBD2. V gave up 2 bases and J gave up 8 bases; unmatched junction bases: 20. This CDR3 region has 19 residues. Germline V gene sequence: CDR1 KGHSH, CDR2 LQKENI. As DNA, the CDR3 is TGTGCCAGCTCACCAGTCGGACAGTCTTTGGGTAGCGGGACCTATGAGCAGTTCTTC. Amino acids: CASSPVGQSLGSGTYEQFF.

This clone has just one count. The CDR3 spells CASTPPGRANQPQHF. The CDR3 bases are TGTGCCAGCACCCCACCCGGCAGGGCGAATCAGCCCCAGCATTTT. The chain combines TRBV6-5 with TRBJ1-5; possible D gene TRBD1, 5 bases. CDR3 length: 15 residues. Trimming stripped 7 bases from V and 4 bases from J, with 17 bases between. Germline values: CDR1 MNHEY, CDR2 SVGAGI.

This chain uses TRBV5-1 with TRBJ2-1; the match to TRBD1 covers 9 bases. Germline trimming cut 3 bases from V and 5 bases from J; bases unmatched to any gene: 6. CDR3 size: 15 residues. Germline V gene data show CDR1 as SGHRS and CDR2 as YFSETQ. The CDR3 DNA reads TGCGCCAGCAGCTCGTTCGACAGGGGGAACAATGAGCAGTTCTTC. Residues: CASSSFDRGNNEQFF. Full variable domain (rest looked up from reference TRBV5-1 and TRBJ2-1): KAGVTQTPRYLIKTRGQQVTLSCSPISGHRSVSWYQQTPGQGLQFLFEYFSETQRNKGNFPGRFSGRQFSNSRSEMNVSTLELGDSALYLCASSSFDRGNNEQFFGPGTRLTVL.

The chain couples TRBV18 to TRBJ2-2, with 8 bases identical to TRBD1. In germline, CDR1 is KGHSH, CDR2 LQKENI. The junction had 7 bases not matched to a gene; V was cut back by 6 bases and J by 7 bases. The CDR3 runs 14 residues. The CDR3 nucleotides read TGTGCCAGCTCCCTCGGACAGGGCGGCGGGGAGCTGTTTTTT. It is translated as CASSLGQGGGELFF.

The gene calls are TRBV5-1 and TRBJ1-2; TRBD1 matches at 9 bases. CDR1 SGHRS and CDR2 YFSETQ come from the germline V gene. The CDR3 has 18 residues. V was pared by 0 bases and J by 3 bases, with 12 bases of the junction left unmatched. CDR3 protein: CASSLAVPGQGRDYGYTF. In nucleotides, the CDR3 is TGCGCCAGCAGCTTGGCCGTCCCGGGACAGGGTAGGGACTATGGCTACACCTTC.

J is TRBJ2-7 and V is TRBV10-1; D possibly corresponds to TRBD2 (7 bases). The CDR3 runs to 15 residues. The germline gives CDR1 WNHNN, CDR2 SYGVQD (reference sequence). The V end lost 2 bases, the J end lost 3 bases, and 14 bases lay between the germline ends. CDR3 in DNA: TGCGCCAGCAGTGAGAGAGCGGGACAAATCTACGAGCAGTACTTC. Its translation is CASSERAGQIYEQYF.